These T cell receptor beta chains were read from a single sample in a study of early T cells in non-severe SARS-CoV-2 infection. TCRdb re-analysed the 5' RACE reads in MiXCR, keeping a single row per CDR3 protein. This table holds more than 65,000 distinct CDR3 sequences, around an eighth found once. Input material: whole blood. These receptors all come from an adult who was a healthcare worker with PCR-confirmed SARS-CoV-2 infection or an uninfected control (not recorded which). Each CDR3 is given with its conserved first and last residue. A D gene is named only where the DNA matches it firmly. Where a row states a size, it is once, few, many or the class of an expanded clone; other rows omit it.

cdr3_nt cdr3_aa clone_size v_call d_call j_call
TGCGCCAGCAGCCAGGAAATGCTAGCGGGAGGTCTAGATGAGCAGTTCTTC CASSQEMLAGGLDEQFF NA TRBV4-1 TRBD2 TRBJ2-1
TGTGCCAGCAGAGCGGTCGGGAGCGGGCGCTCCTACGAGCAGTACTTC CASRAVGSGRSYEQYF many TRBV7-2 NA TRBJ2-7
TGTGCCAGCAGCCGACAGGAGGGGACTGAAGCTTTCTTT CASSRQEGTEAFF many TRBV7-8 NA TRBJ1-1
TGTGCCAGCAGTGAACAAGGACAGGAAAACACTGAAGCTTTCTTT CASSEQGQENTEAFF many TRBV2 TRBD1 TRBJ1-1
TGTGCCTGGAGCAGAGGGGGGGGCCCCAATCAGCCCCAGCATTTT CAWSRGGGPNQPQHF many TRBV30 NA TRBJ1-5
TGTGCCAGCAGCAATGCCACGGGAGGGGGGGAGACCCAGTACTTC CASSNATGGGETQYF few TRBV21-1 NA TRBJ2-5
TGTGCCAGCAGTACCCCTAGCGGGGGGGCCCTAGCCTACGAGCAGTACTTC CASSTPSGGALAYEQYF many TRBV6-6 TRBD2 TRBJ2-7
TGCAGTGCTGGAAAAGGGACAGGGGGCGATGGCTACACCTTC CSAGKGTGGDGYTF many TRBV20-1 TRBD1 TRBJ1-2
TGTGCCAGCAGCTCCGACCGGATTGAAGCTTTCTTT CASSSDRIEAFF few TRBV28 NA TRBJ1-1
TGTGCCAGCAGCCAAGTGGGTCAGGTTCTAATCGGGGAGCTGTTTTTT CASSQVGQVLIGELFF many TRBV3-1 NA TRBJ2-2
TGTGCCGTCCAAGGGCGGGAGGTCACCAATGAGCAGTTCTTC CAVQGREVTNEQFF many TRBV10-3 TRBD2 TRBJ2-1
TGTGCCAGCAGCCCCTACTTCGGGACTAACTACAATGAGCAGTTCTTC CASSPYFGTNYNEQFF NA TRBV11-2 TRBD2 TRBJ2-1
TGTGCCAGCTCCCTGGGAGGCGCTAGCGGAATGAACACCGGGGAGCTGTTTTTT CASSLGGASGMNTGELFF many TRBV7-8 TRBD2 TRBJ2-2
TGTGCCAGCAGTTCGGGACAGGGAGCGACCGATGAGCAGTTCTTC CASSSGQGATDEQFF many TRBV6-2/TRBV6-3 TRBD1 TRBJ2-1
TGTGCCAGCAAAAGGGGGGACACTGAAGCTTTCTTT CASKRGDTEAFF few TRBV7-9 NA TRBJ1-1
TGTGCCAGCAGTTTAGTACTAGCAGACGAGCAGTACTTC CASSLVLADEQYF many TRBV27 NA TRBJ2-7
TGTGCCAGCAGGGAAGCCAGGGCGGGATCAGGCTATGGCTACACCTTC CASREARAGSGYGYTF many TRBV28 NA TRBJ1-2
TGTGCCTGGAGTGTAGGGGTAGCGGACGCCAGGTACTTC CAWSVGVADARYF many TRBV30 NA TRBJ2-7
TGCGCCAGCAGCCAAGGTTGGTTACAGAACAATGAGCAGTTCTTC CASSQGWLQNNEQFF many TRBV4-3 NA TRBJ2-1
TGTGCCAGCAGCTATGGGACTAGCGCCAGCACAGATACGCAGTATTTT CASSYGTSASTDTQYF many TRBV7-9 TRBD2 TRBJ2-3
TGTGCCATCAGTGAAAATAAGGGGTCTGGAAACACCATATATTTT CAISENKGSGNTIYF many TRBV10-3 NA TRBJ1-3
TGTGCCAGCAGCTTAAGAGGGGGGACTGGCTACAATGAGCAGTTCTTC CASSLRGGTGYNEQFF many TRBV7-9 NA TRBJ2-1
TGTGCTAGTGGTCCCATGGGCCGCTACGAGCAGTACTTC CASGPMGRYEQYF many TRBV12-5 NA TRBJ2-7
TGTGCCAGCAGTGAATTTTCAGGAGATGGCTACACCTTC CASSEFSGDGYTF many TRBV2 NA TRBJ1-2
TGTGCCAGCAGCTTCGGGAAAACTCCGTACTTC CASSFGKTPYF NA TRBV7-2 NA TRBJ2-7
TGTGCCAGCAGTTTGGGGGGTATTACCGGGGAGCTGTTTTTT CASSLGGITGELFF many TRBV28 NA TRBJ2-2
TGCAGCGTGTCACTAGCGGGAGTGTCAGAGACCCAGTACTTC CSVSLAGVSETQYF many TRBV29-1 TRBD2 TRBJ2-5
TGTGCCAGCAGCTCCTCACACCGATCTGATTACAATGAGCAGTTCTTC CASSSSHRSDYNEQFF many TRBV11-2 NA TRBJ2-1